This TCR beta chain was obtained from a study of radiation and T cells in renal cell carcinoma. Study-wide background: Nephrectomy followed 15 Gy stereotactic body radiation by 4 weeks. Notes on the study in general: Pretreatment tumor biopsies were lacking, so baseline clonotypes are unknown. From baseline, blood top tumor clonotypes peaked at 2 weeks post-radiation.

Generated by immunoSEQ multiplex PCR, the TCRdb table keeps only in-frame clones and is missing some. This sample has tens of thousands of clones, with more than 75% found just once. Time point described: baseline pretreatment blood. The treatment denotes: 15 Gy SBRT to primary tumor, nephrectomy 4 weeks later. Serial blood draws occurred at baseline and 2 and 4 weeks post-SBRT. V dropped 2 bases and J dropped 3; count of bases not matched to a gene: 6. Germline assignment: CDR1 SGHRS and CDR2 YFSETQ. This CDR3 is 15 amino acids long. Comment on this clone: Its antigen is currently unknown.

The gene calls are TRBV5-1 and TRBJ2-7; 9 bases are shared with TRBD2. The sequence derives from a man aged 60 to 75 with renal cell carcinoma. The specimen was blood, collected from a patient whose treatment included radiotherapy and nephrectomy. The CDR3 DNA is TGCGCCAGCAGCTTCACGACTAGCGGATACTACGAGCAGTACTTC. Residues: CASSFTTSGYYEQYF.